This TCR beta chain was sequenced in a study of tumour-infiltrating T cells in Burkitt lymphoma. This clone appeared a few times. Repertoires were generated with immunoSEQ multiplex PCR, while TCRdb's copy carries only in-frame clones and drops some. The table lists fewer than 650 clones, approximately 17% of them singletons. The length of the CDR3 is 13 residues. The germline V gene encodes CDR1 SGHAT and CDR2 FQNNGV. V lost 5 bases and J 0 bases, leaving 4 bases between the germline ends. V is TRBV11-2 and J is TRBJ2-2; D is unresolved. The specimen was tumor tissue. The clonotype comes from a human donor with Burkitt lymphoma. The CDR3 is CASSPTNTGELFF. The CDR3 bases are TGTGCCAGCAGCCCAACGAACACCGGGGAGCTGTTTTTT.